One and the same sample provided the 29 T cell receptor beta chains below, sequenced in a study of shared clonotypes between healthy human individuals. Sequencing used immunoSEQ multiplex PCR; TCRdb keeps in-frame clones, though not all of them. The table lists roughly 500,000 clones, approximately 80% of them singletons, with 13% in the top ten. Sequenced material: PBMCs. These receptors all come from a woman between 40 and 55 years old in good health. Some clones in this sample may be carry-over from other donors' samples.

V is TRBV15 and J is TRBJ1-2, with D perhaps matching TRBD1 (6 bases). The CDR3 is 14 residues long. The germline V and J ends were trimmed by 0 bases and 4 bases, with 9 bases remaining between them. Germline CDR1 LNHNV, CDR2 YYDKDF (reference sequence). The CDR3 bases are TGTGCCACCAGCAGAGACGTGACAGGCTATGGCTACACCTTC. Encoded protein: CATSRDVTGYGYTF.

The CDR3 coding sequence is TGTGCCAGCAGCCCTAGACAGGGTATTGACACCGGGGAGCTGTTTTTT. Amino acids: CASSPRQGIDTGELFF. This rearrangement joins TRBV9 to TRBJ2-2; 7 bases line up with TRBD1. V lost 4 bases, J lost 3 bases, and 9 bases stayed unmatched. The CDR3 covers 16 residues. Germline CDR1 and CDR2: SGDLS and YYNGEE.

This chain links TRBV7-8 with TRBJ2-1, with 8 bases that match TRBD2. CDR3 size: 18 residues. CDR1 and CDR2 from the germline V gene are SGHVS and FQNEAQ. V gave up 5 bases and J gave up 7 bases; unmatched junction bases: 19. CDR3 in amino acids: CASSPPRRVSGSRNEQFF. In DNA, the CDR3 is TGTGCCAGCAGCCCCCCTCGTCGGGTGAGCGGGAGTAGGAATGAGCAGTTCTTC.

This clone showed up just a few times. V and J are TRBV28 and TRBJ2-5; TRBD2 matches at 9 bases. Losses at the gene ends were 5 bases for V and 4 bases for J; bases not matched to a gene: 5. CDR3 length: 14 residues. CDR1 and CDR2 from the germline V gene are MDHEN and SYDVKM. The DNA for the CDR3 is TGTGCCAGCAGTGCGCGGGAGGGGGGAGAGACCCAGTACTTC. It encodes CASSAREGGETQYF.

This chain connects TRBV28 to TRBJ2-7; D gene unclear. Trimming took 6 bases from V and 6 from J, leaving 12 bases between them. Germline CDR1 and CDR2: MDHEN and SYDVKM. This CDR3 has 12 amino acids. This CDR3 is CASSLQIGEQYF. Written as DNA, the CDR3 is TGTGCCAGCAGCCTCCAGATTGGCGAGCAGTACTTC.

The chain has TRBV2 and TRBJ1-2, with D perhaps matching TRBD1 (6 bases). V was trimmed by 6 bases and J by 4 bases, leaving 15 bases between them. This CDR3 has 14 amino acids. Germline CDR1 is SNHLY and CDR2 is FYNNEI. CDR3 nucleotides: TGTGCCAGCAGGAGGACAGCGCTCCTCTATGGCTACACCTTC. Protein: CASRRTALLYGYTF.

The chain combines TRBV7-2 with TRBJ2-5; 12 bases map to TRBD2. Germline-derived CDR1 and CDR2 are SGHTA and FQGNSA. With V trimmed by 8 bases and J by 5 bases, 6 bases remained unmatched. The length of the CDR3 is 14 residues. CDR3: CASRRTSGTETQYF. CDR3 nucleotides: TGTGCCAGCCGTCGGACTAGCGGGACCGAGACCCAGTACTTC.

The V call is TRBV9, the J call TRBJ1-1, with D maybe TRBD1 (5 bases). CDR1 and CDR2 from the germline V gene are SGDLS and YYNGEE. Trimming took off 4 bases at V and 4 bases at J, with 11 bases between the two ends. The CDR3 extends over 13 amino acids. CDR3 sequence (DNA): TGTGCCAGCAGCATAACGGGGGGCACTGAAGCTTTCTTT. Encoded protein: CASSITGGTEAFF.

Note on this clone: A clone one base away is much larger, so this may be a read error. The rearrangement joins TRBV7-9 to TRBJ2-3; D unclear. Germline CDR1 reads SEHNR; CDR2 reads FQNEAQ (reference sequence). The ends were cut back, 2 bases at V and 5 bases at J, with 2 bases in the middle. The CDR3 has 11 residues. The DNA of the CDR3 is TGTGCCAGCAGCTTAAAAGATACGCAGTATTTT. It yields the protein CASSLKDTQYF. The variable domain in full, completed from reference TRBV7-9 and TRBJ2-3, reads DTGVSQNPRHKITKRGQNVTFRCDPISEHNRLYWYRQTLGQGPEFLTYFQNEAQLEKSRLLSDRFSAERPKGSFSTLEIQRTEQGDSAMYLCASSLKDTQYFGPGTRLTVL.

Concerning this clone itself: This CDR3 is also generated by other DNA sequences in the sample. The J gene is TRBJ2-7, the V gene TRBV5-4; TRBD1 might be the D (6 bases). This CDR3 has 13 amino acids. CDR1 SGHNT and CDR2 YYREEE come from the germline V gene (reference sequence). V shed 0 bases and J shed 4 bases, with 8 bases lying between them. The CDR3 is CASSLAGVYEQYF. CDR3 nucleotides: TGTGCCAGCAGCTTGGCAGGGGTTTACGAGCAGTACTTC.

The chain joins TRBV10-2 to TRBJ2-7; TRBD1 matches 9 bases. Germline V lookup: CDR1 WSHSY, CDR2 SAAADI. J was trimmed by 5 bases and V by 6 bases; bases with no gene match: 8. This CDR3 has 14 residues. The CDR3 region is CASRNRGLANEQYF. In DNA form, the CDR3 reads TGCGCCAGCAGGAACAGGGGGCTAGCCAACGAGCAGTACTTC.

The count of this clone is one. The chain recombines TRBV5-1 with TRBJ2-7; 7 bases are a match to TRBD1. CDR1 SGHRS and CDR2 YFSETQ come from the germline V gene. V gave up 4 bases and J gave up 7 bases; unmatched junction bases: 8. The CDR3 has 13 residues. As DNA, the CDR3 is TGCGCCAGCAGCCGCTACAGGGGTGAAGAGCAGTACTTC. Encoded protein: CASSRYRGEEQYF.

This clone showed up just a few times. The DNA of the CDR3 is TGTGCCAGCAGTTACGAAGGGTTTCGCGAGCAGTACTTC. Translation gives CASSYEGFREQYF. The chain has TRBV6-5 and TRBJ2-5, with D unclear. The J call is in doubt because the DNA end fits TRBJ2-7 better. The CDR3 loop spans 13 amino acids. Germline loops: CDR1 MNHEY, CDR2 SVGAGI.

The chain joins TRBV18 to TRBJ2-1; D remains unclear. CDR3 size: 13 residues. Trimming cost V 0 bases and J 10 bases, with 10 bases left between them. Germline loops: CDR1 KGHSH, CDR2 LQKENI. Here the CDR3 reads CASSPPSEIEQFF. The CDR3 region has the DNA TGTGCCAGCTCACCACCCTCAGAGATCGAGCAGTTCTTC.

The sample holds one count of this clone. The chain joins TRBV2 to TRBJ2-1; D may be TRBD2 (5 bases). The CDR3 is 14 amino acids. Trimming stripped 4 bases from V and 2 bases from J, with 9 bases between. Germline values: CDR1 SNHLY, CDR2 FYNNEI. CDR3 nucleotide sequence: TGTGCCAGCAGTGTAGAGGGAGCCTACAATGAGCAGTTCTTC. This encodes CASSVEGAYNEQFF.

This sequence joins TRBV6-1 and TRBJ1-6; no definite D call. There are 14 residues in the CDR3. Germline CDR1 MNHNS, CDR2 SASEGT. Trimming removed 3 bases at V and 5 bases at J, with 8 bases between. CDR3 nucleotides: TGTGCCAGCAGTGAGCTAAGGAATAATTCACCCCTCCACTTT. Protein sequence: CASSELRNNSPLHF.

This clone was counted between two and nine times. V and J are TRBV19 and TRBJ1-1; the D is unclear. Germline CDR1 and CDR2: LNHDA and SQIVND (reference sequence). V was clipped by 1 base and J by 6 bases, with 18 bases between them. The CDR3 extends over 16 amino acids. The CDR3 nucleotides read TGTGCCAGTAGTATAGGAACCCTTTGGGCGGCCTCTGAAGCTTTCTTT. It encodes CASSIGTLWAASEAFF.

This rearrangement joins TRBV19 to TRBJ2-2; D is unresolved. Trimming cost V 10 bases and J 4 bases, with 10 bases left between them. From germline, CDR1 is LNHDA and CDR2 SQIVND (reference sequence). This CDR3 contains 12 residues. CDR3 loop: CATKGGTGELFF. The CDR3 nucleotides read TGTGCCACTAAGGGTGGCACCGGGGAGCTGTTTTTT.

The chain combines TRBV5-4 with TRBJ2-7; D ambiguous. CDR1 and CDR2 (germline): SGHNT, YYREEE (reference sequence). The CDR3 runs to 12 residues. The ends were cut back, 0 bases at V and 5 bases at J, with 6 bases in the middle. The CDR3 DNA is TGTGCCAGCAGCTTGGACTCAGACGAGCAGTACTTC. This translates into CASSLDSDEQYF.

The V and J genes are TRBV7-8 and TRBJ2-1, with 9 bases aligning to TRBD2. CDR1 is SGHVS and CDR2 is FQNEAQ in the germline V gene. The CDR3 totals 19 residues. The V segment lost 4 bases and the J segment 1 base; nucleotides outside the gene matches: 14. CDR3 in amino acids: CASSSSPLASGNSYNEQFF. CDR3 DNA: TGTGCCAGCAGCTCTAGCCCTTTGGCTAGCGGGAATTCCTACAATGAGCAGTTCTTC.

Here the CDR3 reads CASSEGRDQPQHF. CDR3 in DNA: TGTGCCAGCAGTGAGGGGAGGGATCAGCCCCAGCATTTT. The gene calls are TRBV2 and TRBJ1-5; D not certain. The CDR3 has 13 residues. Trimming cost V 3 bases and J 5 bases, with 8 bases left between them. CDR1 and CDR2 from the germline V gene are SNHLY and FYNNEI.

The chain employs TRBV10-3 and TRBJ2-1; possibly TRBD2 for D (5 bases). This CDR3 comprises 14 residues. Germline assignment: CDR1 ENHRY and CDR2 SYGVKD. The V gene lost 4 bases and the J gene lost 6 bases, with 13 bases spanning the gap. CDR3 region: CAISGRSVTNEQFF. CDR3 nucleotide sequence: TGTGCCATCAGTGGGAGGTCAGTTACCAATGAGCAGTTCTTC.

J is TRBJ2-7 and V is TRBV18; 8 bases line up with TRBD1. The CDR3 is 15 residues long. Per the germline V gene, CDR1 is KGHSH and CDR2 is LQKENI. V trimming: 1 base; J trimming: 3 bases; junction bases outside the gene matches: 5. The DNA for the CDR3 is TGTGCCAGCTCACCACTCCAGGGGGCCGTCTACGAGCAGTACTTC. Protein product: CASSPLQGAVYEQYF.

The CDR3 DNA sequence: TGTGCCAGCAGTCCACAGGGGTTTGGCTACACCTTC. As protein: CASSPQGFGYTF. This chain links TRBV6-5 with TRBJ1-2; 7 bases map to TRBD1. V was pared by 5 bases and J by 7 bases, with 4 bases of the junction left unmatched. From germline, CDR1 is MNHEY and CDR2 SVGAGI. The CDR3 is made up of 12 amino acids.

The genes are TRBV7-6 and TRBJ2-3; the D is unclear. The CDR3 covers 13 residues. The V end was cut by 4 bases, the J end by 2 bases, with 7 bases between. Germline CDR1 and CDR2: SGHVS and FNYEAQ. In DNA form, the CDR3 reads TGTGCCAGCAGCTCCCCCTTCACAGATACGCAGTATTTT. This encodes CASSSPFTDTQYF.

The V gene is TRBV5-5, the J gene TRBJ2-5; 9 bases agree with TRBD1. The end of the DNA aligns better with TRBJ2-7, so the J call may be wrong. The CDR3 is 16 amino acids. Germline V gene lookup returns CDR1 SGHKS and CDR2 YYEKEE (reference sequence). The CDR3 nucleotides are TGTGCCAGCAGCTTGGCCCCGGGACAGGGACCCTACGAGCAGTACTTC. Amino acids: CASSLAPGQGPYEQYF.

The V call is TRBV6-4, the J call TRBJ2-3, with 7 bases that match TRBD2. The germline gives CDR1 MRHNA, CDR2 SNTAGT. V trimming: 6 bases; J trimming: 4 bases; junction bases outside the gene matches: 4. CDR3 length: 13 residues. The CDR3 region is CASRGDYSDTQYF. The CDR3 DNA reads TGTGCCAGCAGGGGGGACTATTCAGATACGCAGTATTTT.

CDR3 sequence reads: CASSLLQAGEQYF. The CDR3 DNA follows: TGTGCCAGCAGCTTGCTCCAGGCGGGCGAGCAGTACTTC. The V gene is TRBV5-6, the J gene TRBJ2-7; D is possibly TRBD2 (5 bases). CDR1 is SGHDT, CDR2 YYEEEE, per germline. The V and J ends lost 1 base and 6 bases respectively, with 11 bases between them. CDR3 length equals 13 residues. The whole variable domain, remainder taken from reference TRBV5-6 and TRBJ2-7, is DAGVTQSPTHLIKTRGQQVTLRCSPKSGHDTVSWYQQALGQGPQFIFQYYEEEERQRGNFPDRFSGHQFPNYSSELNVNALLLGDSALYLCASSLLQAGEQYFGPGTRLTVT.

This chain uses TRBV14 with TRBJ1-2, with a possible D match to TRBD1 (5 bases). CDR1 and CDR2 (germline): SGHDN, FVKESK. V was trimmed by 4 bases and J by 4 bases, leaving 10 bases between them. The CDR3 extends over 13 amino acids. This CDR3 is CASSPRESYGYTF. For the CDR3, the DNA is TGTGCCAGCAGCCCCAGGGAATCCTATGGCTACACCTTC. The full variable domain, rest sourced from reference TRBV14 and TRBJ1-2, is EAGVTQFPSHSVIEKGQTVTLRCDPISGHDNLYWYRRVMGKEIKFLLHFVKESKQDESGMPNNRFLAERTGGTYSTLKVQPAELEDSGVYFCASSPRESYGYTFGSGTRLTVV.